The entry that follows covers one T cell receptor beta chain sequence. This entry belongs to a study of shared T cell receptors in the human thymus. V was shortened by 3 bases and J by 2 bases, with 11 bases between the two germline ends. Germline V gene sequence: CDR1 SGHRS, CDR2 YFSETQ. CDR3 length equals 14 residues. Sequencing used immunoSEQ multiplex PCR; TCRdb keeps in-frame clones, though not all of them. The sample shows about 380,000 clones, 95% of them seen only once. The receptor was derived from a human donor. Sequencing was performed on thymocytes. The chain recombines TRBV5-1 with TRBJ1-2, with D possibly being TRBD1 (6 bases). CDR3: CASSSAGQNYGYTF. CDR3 bases: TGCGCCAGCAGCTCCGCCGGACAGAACTATGGCTACACCTTC.